Below are 10 T cell receptor beta chains sequenced from a single sample in a study of T cells after yellow fever vaccination. TCRdb re-derived calls from the 5' RACE reads in MiXCR, one entry per CDR3 protein. Among roughly 79,000 distinct CDR3 sequences, around 7% were seen once, and the ten largest hold over 25%. The sample was CD8+ T cells sorted from PBMCs, taken 9 to 10 days after the first yellow fever vaccination. The receptors come from a young man who received the YFV17D yellow fever vaccine.

This clonotype was observed many times. The rearrangement uses TRBV9 and TRBJ2-5; weak D call: TRBD2 (5 bases). V lost 5 bases and J lost 2, with 13 bases in between. This CDR3 comprises 14 residues. Germline values: CDR1 SGDLS, CDR2 YYNGEE. In nucleotides, the CDR3 is TGTGCCAGCAGTGAAACCGGGGTTCAAGAGACCCAGTACTTC. This codes for CASSETGVQETQYF.

This clonotype was seen only a few times. The rearrangement uses TRBV3-1 and TRBJ1-1; no clear D. Trimming pared 1 base from V and 11 bases from J, leaving 11 bases between. The CDR3 is made up of 12 amino acids. In germline, CDR1 is LGHDT, CDR2 YNNKEL (reference sequence). The CDR3 sequence: CASSQARSSAFF. Written as DNA, the CDR3 is TGTGCCAGCAGCCAAGCTCGCAGTTCTGCTTTCTTT. Filled out from reference TRBV3-1 and TRBJ1-1, the complete variable domain reads DTAVSQTPKYLVTQMGNDKSIKCEQNLGHDTMYWYKQDSKKFLKIMFSYNNKELIINETVPNRFSPKSPDKAHLNLHINSLELGDSAVYFCASSQARSSAFFGQGTRLTVV.

With respect to this clonotype: This sequence may be a read error, since a much larger clone differs from it by one base. The chain employs TRBV5-1 and TRBJ1-6; the match to TRBD1 covers 8 bases. Germline V gene data show CDR1 as SGHRS and CDR2 as YFSETQ. V was pared by 3 bases and J by 6 bases, with 5 bases of the junction left unmatched. The CDR3 has 15 amino acids. The CDR3 DNA reads as TGCGCCAGCAGCTCGTATACAGGGGGTAATTCACCCCTCCACTTT. Translated, it gives CASSSYTGGNSPLHF.

This clonotype has at least ten counts. The V gene is TRBV20-1, the J gene TRBJ2-7, with D perhaps being TRBD1 or TRBD2 (5 bases each). The CDR3 runs to 12 residues. Trimming removed 0 bases at V and 2 bases at J, with 5 bases between. Germline values: CDR1 DFQATT, CDR2 SNEGSKA (reference sequence). DNA of the CDR3: TGCAGTGCTAGAGAGGGGGCCTACGAGCAGTACTTC. This sequence encodes CSAREGAYEQYF.

This clonotype was seen many times. This chain connects TRBV4-1 to TRBJ2-5; no firm D call. V lost 1 base and J lost 4, with 13 bases in between. The CDR3 extends over 15 amino acids. CDR1 and CDR2 (germline): MGHRA, YSYEKL. The CDR3 DNA reads TGCGCCAGCAGCCAAGTGGACGGGTTGGGAGAGACCCAGTACTTC. It yields the protein CASSQVDGLGETQYF.

This clonotype was detected many times. V gene TRBV7-6 combines with J gene TRBJ1-1; 8 bases line up with TRBD1. Germline CDR1 SGHVS, CDR2 FNYEAQ. After removal of 4 bases from V and 2 bases from J, the junction contained 6 bases not matched to a gene. This CDR3 comprises 15 residues. The chain's CDR3 is CASSSRDRRNTEAFF. CDR3 sequence (DNA): TGTGCCAGCAGCTCCCGGGACAGGCGAAACACTGAAGCTTTCTTT.

DNA of the CDR3: TGCGCCAGCAGCTTGCGGGGATCCGACCGGATAGTCGTTAGGCGCACTGAAGCTTTCTTT. Translating it yields CASSLRGSDRIVVRRTEAFF. The rearrangement uses TRBV5-1 and TRBJ1-1; the D is unclear. Germline V lookup: CDR1 SGHRS, CDR2 YFSETQ. V was trimmed by 1 base and J by 4 bases, leaving 29 bases between them. CDR3 size: 20 residues.

This clonotype was detected ten times or more. The chain joins TRBV3-1 to TRBJ1-4, with D possibly matching TRBD1 (6 bases). The CDR3 runs to 15 residues. In germline, CDR1 is LGHDT, CDR2 YNNKEL (reference sequence). The V and J ends lost 2 bases and 5 bases respectively, with 12 bases between them. The CDR3 DNA follows: TGTGCCAGCAGCCAATCGGGGGGCTACAATGAAAAACTGTTTTTT. Protein: CASSQSGGYNEKLFF.

The table lists this clonotype with many counts. J is TRBJ2-1 and V is TRBV10-3; D is possibly TRBD2 (5 bases). The CDR3 is 15 amino acids. Germline-derived CDR1 and CDR2 are ENHRY and SYGVKD. V shed 3 bases and J shed 4 bases, with 13 bases lying between them. For the CDR3, the DNA is TGTGCCATCAGTGATCCCGGGAATAGGTACAATGAGCAGTTCTTC. Translating it yields CAISDPGNRYNEQFF.

This clonotype was seen more than once but under ten times. The V call is TRBV7-9, the J call TRBJ1-1, with D perhaps matching TRBD1 (6 bases). The length of the CDR3 is 16 residues. The germline CDR1 and CDR2 sequences are SEHNR and FQNEAQ (reference sequence). Trimming took 4 bases from V and 3 from J, leaving 18 bases between them. CDR3 bases: TGTGCCAGCAGCTGGCCACAGGGAACGTCGGACACTGAAGCTTTCTTT. It specifies CASSWPQGTSDTEAFF.